The present T cell receptor (beta chain) was sequenced within a study of cytomegalovirus exposure and HLA in healthy donors. Study-wide points: In a later analysis, TCR beta V- and J-gene trimming was associated with a missense DCLRE1C variant.

Amplification used 60 Vbeta primers and 13 Jbeta primers. The assay was immunoSEQ multiplex PCR, and TCRdb's table has in-frame clones only and misses some. Its table records 87,000 or so clones. In regard to this clone: Its antigen remains unidentified.

The source is a man aged 45 to 65 in good health and CMV-seropositive. Source material: PBMCs.

CDR3 nucleotide sequence: TGTGCCAGCAGCTTGGGGCTAGCGGGAGCAGGAGATACGCAGTATTTT. Translation: CASSLGLAGAGDTQYF. V usage is TRBV5-5 and J usage is TRBJ2-3; 10 positions match TRBD2. The CDR3 is made up of 16 amino acids. Germline V gene data show CDR1 as SGHKS and CDR2 as YYEKEE (reference sequence). Unmatched junction bases numbered 6, after V lost 0 bases and J lost 5 bases.